This T cell receptor beta chain was sequenced during a study of cytomegalovirus exposure and HLA in healthy donors. Regarding the study as a whole: Later on, analysis showed that most CMV-associated TCR beta chains appeared to be HLA-restricted. Earlier analysis yielded a pattern in which most TCR beta V segments were productive about 90% or about 30% of the time.

V lost 2 bases, J lost 2 bases, and 13 bases lay in between. This CDR3 region has 15 residues. Germline V gene data show CDR1 as SGHDT and CDR2 as YYEEEE. Primers included in the PCR were 60 Vbeta and 13 Jbeta primers. TCRdb's table, derived via immunoSEQ multiplex PCR, lists solely in-frame clones and lacks some. This table has more than 150,000 clones, around 84% appearing once. Only a few counts were recorded for this clone. Its antigen is not identified. Sequenced material: PBMCs. This clonotype originated in a woman aged 18 to 35 in good health and CMV-seronegative. This chain links TRBV5-6 with TRBJ2-5; no clear D. CDR3 bases: TGTGCCAGCAGCTTCCTCCTCAGACTTCAAGAGACCCAGTACTTC. Its protein is CASSFLLRLQETQYF.